The 24 T cell receptor beta chains in this list originate from one sample, sequenced in a study of long-term antiretroviral therapy in people with HIV. The run of the v3.0 immunoSEQ assay was at survey level. The repertoire was sequenced with immunoSEQ multiplex PCR; TCRdb's copy has only in-frame clones and lacks some. Of tens of thousands of clones in the sample, around 81% were seen once. The sequencing here drew on unsorted PBMCs, taken 1.5 years after starting antiretroviral therapy. The receptors shown here come from a man younger than 45 with HIV.

This clone was recorded only once. V usage is TRBV30 and J usage is TRBJ2-1; D may be TRBD1 or TRBD2 (5 bases each). CDR1 and CDR2 from the germline V gene are GTSNPN and SVGIG (reference sequence). Trimming removed 2 bases from V and 0 bases from J, with 14 bases in between. CDR3 length: 16 amino acids. CDR3: CAWSKGTSSSYNEQFF. Written as DNA, the CDR3 is TGTGCCTGGAGTAAAGGGACCTCGAGCTCCTACAATGAGCAGTTCTTC. The whole variable domain, filled in from reference TRBV30 and TRBJ2-1, reads SQTIHQWPATLVQPVGSPLSLECTVEGTSNPNLYWYRQAAGRGLQLLFYSVGIGQISSEVPQNLSASRPQDRQFILSSKKLLLSDSGFYLCAWSKGTSSSYNEQFFGPGTRLTVL.

The rearrangement joins TRBV27 to TRBJ1-1; D ambiguous. V was pared by 8 bases and J by 0 bases, with 13 bases between. This CDR3 has 14 residues. Germline V gives CDR1 MNHEY, CDR2 SMNVEV (reference sequence). This CDR3 is CASRGRTMNTEAFF. CDR3 nucleotides: TGTGCCAGCCGAGGGCGGACCATGAACACTGAAGCTTTCTTT.

This clone has just one count. V usage is TRBV6-5 and J usage is TRBJ2-5; D gene unclear. CDR1 MNHEY and CDR2 SVGAGI come from the germline V gene. Trimming left V 0 bases short and J 6 bases short, with 14 bases between. The CDR3 contains 15 residues. For the CDR3, the DNA is TGTGCCAGCAGTTACTCGAGTCCCTCTTCCCAGACCCAGTACTTC. This sequence encodes CASSYSSPSSQTQYF.

The J gene is TRBJ2-5, the V gene TRBV5-6; D unresolved. In germline, CDR1 is SGHDT, CDR2 YYEEEE. Trimming cost V 2 bases and J 1 base, with 3 bases left between them. The CDR3 sequence is 12 residues long. This chain's CDR3 is CASSFAQETQYF. Here the CDR3 DNA reads TGTGCCAGCAGCTTCGCCCAAGAGACCCAGTACTTC.

This chain links TRBV1 with TRBJ2-7; the tabulated D call, TRBD2, remains unverified against the DNA. TRBV1 constitutes a pseudogene. The CDR3 length is 12 residues. This CDR3 reads CTSSQDRYEQYF. CDR3 nucleotides: TGCACCAGCAGCCAAGATCGCTACGAGCAGTACTTC.

The J gene is TRBJ1-2, the V gene TRBV12-5; no firm D call. CDR1 and CDR2 from the germline V gene are LGHNT and FRNRAP. Between the trimmed V and J ends, which lost 6 bases and 4 bases, there was a span of 12 bases. The CDR3 extends over 13 amino acids. CDR3 nucleotides: TGTGCTAGTGGCCGCACAGACTCCTATGGCTACACCTTC. This encodes CASGRTDSYGYTF. Drawing the rest from reference TRBV12-5 and TRBJ1-2, the complete variable domain is DARVTQTPRHKVTEMGQEVTMRCQPILGHNTVFWYRQTMMQGLELLAYFRNRAPLDDSGMPKDRFSAEMPDATLATLKIQPSEPRDSAVYFCASGRTDSYGYTFGSGTRLTVV.

The genes are TRBV19 and TRBJ2-6; weak D call: TRBD2 (6 bases). The CDR3 sequence is 17 residues long. Germline CDR1 reads LNHDA; CDR2 reads SQIVND (reference sequence). V lost 4 bases and J lost 0, with 13 bases in between. The CDR3 sequence: CASSNAGFSSGANVLTF. The CDR3 nucleotides read TGTGCCAGTAGTAATGCGGGGTTTAGCTCTGGGGCCAACGTCCTGACTTTC.

Sample share makes this clone medium-sized (0.01 to 0.1%). For the CDR3, the DNA is TGCGCCAGCAGTGAGTCGGGGGCAGGGGGCGAGCAGTACTTC. Its translation: CASSESGAGGEQYF. The V and J genes are TRBV10-1 and TRBJ2-7, with 7 bases identical to TRBD1. The V gene end was trimmed by 0 bases and the J gene end by 6 bases; junction bases not matched to a gene: 5. The CDR3 runs to 14 residues. CDR1 is WNHNN and CDR2 is SYGVQD in the germline V gene (reference sequence).

J is TRBJ2-7 and V is TRBV19; 7 bases match TRBD2. In germline, CDR1 is LNHDA, CDR2 SQIVND (reference sequence). Trimming cost V 1 base and J 6 bases; bases outside gene matches: 6. The CDR3 length is 14 residues. The CDR3 here is CASSIGEGRLEQYF. In DNA, the CDR3 is TGTGCCAGTAGTATAGGGGAGGGGCGGCTCGAGCAGTACTTC.

The chain links TRBV6-1 to TRBJ1-2, with 9 bases fitting TRBD1. The V gene end was trimmed by 6 bases and the J gene end by 4 bases; junction bases not matched to a gene: 9. Per the germline V gene, CDR1 is MNHNS and CDR2 is SASEGT. This CDR3 is 15 amino acids long. CDR3 sequence (DNA): TGTGCCAGCAGCCCGGGACAGGGTTCTACCTATGGCTACACCTTC. It codes for CASSPGQGSTYGYTF.

The V call is TRBV2, the J call TRBJ1-2; TRBD1 agrees at 7 bases. Trimming took 5 bases from V and 6 from J; bases not matched to a gene: 6. CDR1 SNHLY and CDR2 FYNNEI come from the germline V gene. This CDR3 comprises 13 residues. The CDR3 reads CASSFTGENGYTF. The CDR3 bases are TGTGCCAGCAGTTTTACAGGGGAGAATGGCTACACCTTC.

CDR3 nucleotide sequence: TGTGCCAGCAGCACGGGACAAAGCTATGGCTACACCTTC. Its translation is CASSTGQSYGYTF. The V call is TRBV28, the J call TRBJ1-2, with D possibly matching TRBD1 (6 bases). The length of the CDR3 is 13 residues. V was trimmed by 6 bases and J by 4 bases, leaving 12 bases between them. CDR1 MDHEN and CDR2 SYDVKM come from the germline V gene.

There are a few counts of this clone. The CDR3 here is CASMRTTGANTGELFF. The CDR3 coding sequence is TGTGCCAGCATGAGGACGACAGGGGCGAACACCGGGGAGCTGTTTTTT. The rearrangement joins TRBV7-9 to TRBJ2-2; 8 bases match TRBD1. Per the germline V gene, CDR1 is SEHNR and CDR2 is FQNEAQ (reference sequence). V trimming: 7 bases; J trimming: 0 bases; junction bases outside the gene matches: 7. The CDR3 spans 16 residues.

This chain connects TRBV5-4 to TRBJ2-2; 9 nucleotides align to TRBD1. This CDR3 is 17 amino acids long. From germline, CDR1 is SGHNT and CDR2 YYREEE (reference sequence). Trimming cost V 4 bases and J 4 bases; bases outside gene matches: 11. CDR3 amino acids: CASSPIGGQGSTGELFF. The CDR3 nucleotides are TGTGCCAGCAGCCCGATTGGGGGACAGGGAAGCACCGGGGAGCTGTTTTTT.

This clone was recorded only once. The V and J genes are TRBV4-3 and TRBJ2-5, with TRBD1 identical over 7 bases. The CDR3 sequence is 16 residues long. Trimming at V came to 3 bases and at J to 2 bases, leaving 9 bases not matched to a gene. Germline V gene lookup returns CDR1 LGHNA and CDR2 YSLEER. CDR3 coding DNA: TGCGCCAGCAGCCAGGAAACAGGGGATGGTCAAGAGACCCAGTACTTC. Its translation: CASSQETGDGQETQYF.

This clone has just one count. As DNA, the CDR3 is TGTGCCAGCAGCCAAGACTGGGAAAGCAATGGCTACACCTTC. Encoded protein: CASSQDWESNGYTF. V and J are TRBV14 and TRBJ1-2, with unresolved D. Germline loops: CDR1 SGHDN, CDR2 FVKESK. Trimming left V 0 bases short and J 6 bases short, with 11 bases between. The CDR3 spans 14 residues.

V usage is TRBV11-2 and J usage is TRBJ2-7, with a tentative D call TRBD1 (5 bases). Trimming pared 0 bases from V and 6 bases from J, leaving 9 bases between. The CDR3 length is 13 residues. Germline-derived CDR1 and CDR2 are SGHAT and FQNNGV. The CDR3 nucleotides read TGTGCCAGCAGCTTAGATAGCAGGGTCGAGCAGTACTTC. This codes for CASSLDSRVEQYF.

V gene TRBV18 combines with J gene TRBJ1-1, with D uncertain. Germline V gene lookup returns CDR1 KGHSH and CDR2 LQKENI. V lost 0 bases, J lost 0 bases, and 2 bases lay in between. The CDR3 length is 13 residues. CDR3 residues: CASSPPMNTEAFF. CDR3 bases: TGTGCCAGCTCACCACCGATGAACACTGAAGCTTTCTTT.

V is TRBV9 and J is TRBJ1-2; D is ambiguous. V was pared by 0 bases and J by 3 bases, with 12 bases between. This CDR3 comprises 15 residues. CDR1 is SGDLS, CDR2 YYNGEE, per germline. The CDR3 DNA reads as TGTGCCAGCAGCGTAGCACCAATGTCAGACTATGGCTACACCTTC. Translated: CASSVAPMSDYGYTF.

The chain links TRBV10-1 to TRBJ2-5; D may be TRBD1 (6 bases). Germline loops: CDR1 WNHNN, CDR2 SYGVQD (reference sequence). The ends were cut back, 0 bases at V and 0 bases at J, with 8 bases in the middle. The CDR3 sequence is 15 residues long. Written as DNA, the CDR3 is TGCGCCAGCAGTGAGTCCCCAGGGGACCAAGAGACCCAGTACTTC. It is translated as CASSESPGDQETQYF.

A few counts support this clone. J is TRBJ2-3 and V is TRBV7-9, with D uncertain. V was trimmed by 4 bases and J by 2 bases, leaving 10 bases between them. Germline lookup yields CDR1 SEHNR and CDR2 FQNEAQ (reference sequence). The CDR3 consists of 14 residues. Written as DNA, the CDR3 is TGTGCCAGCAGCTCAAAGATCTACACAGATACGCAGTATTTT. Protein product: CASSSKIYTDTQYF.

This clone was picked up one time. The chain carries TRBV7-2 and TRBJ2-3; TRBD2 might be the D (6 bases). The CDR3 has 17 residues. CDR1 and CDR2 from the germline V gene are SGHTA and FQGNSA. V gave up 1 base and J gave up 1 base, with 15 bases separating them. DNA of the CDR3: TGTGCCAGCAGCTTAGTCGGGCTAGGCGGGGGCACAGATACGCAGTATTTT. Its translation is CASSLVGLGGGTDTQYF.

The genes are TRBV5-5 and TRBJ2-1; D is perhaps TRBD2 (6 bases). The ends were cut back, 0 bases at V and 8 bases at J, with 9 bases in the middle. The CDR3 loop spans 13 amino acids. Per germline, CDR1 SGHKS and CDR2 YYEKEE (reference sequence). This CDR3 is CASSLGWGDEQFF. CDR3 nucleotides: TGTGCCAGCAGCTTGGGCTGGGGGGATGAGCAGTTCTTC.

The chain recombines TRBV10-3 with TRBJ2-3; D is unclear. The V and J ends lost 5 bases and 1 base respectively, with 16 bases between them. The length of the CDR3 is 16 residues. Per the germline V gene, CDR1 is ENHRY and CDR2 is SYGVKD. As DNA, the CDR3 is TGTGCCATCAGTTTCAATGCCGCCACGGGCACAGATACGCAGTATTTT. Amino acid sequence: CAISFNAATGTDTQYF.